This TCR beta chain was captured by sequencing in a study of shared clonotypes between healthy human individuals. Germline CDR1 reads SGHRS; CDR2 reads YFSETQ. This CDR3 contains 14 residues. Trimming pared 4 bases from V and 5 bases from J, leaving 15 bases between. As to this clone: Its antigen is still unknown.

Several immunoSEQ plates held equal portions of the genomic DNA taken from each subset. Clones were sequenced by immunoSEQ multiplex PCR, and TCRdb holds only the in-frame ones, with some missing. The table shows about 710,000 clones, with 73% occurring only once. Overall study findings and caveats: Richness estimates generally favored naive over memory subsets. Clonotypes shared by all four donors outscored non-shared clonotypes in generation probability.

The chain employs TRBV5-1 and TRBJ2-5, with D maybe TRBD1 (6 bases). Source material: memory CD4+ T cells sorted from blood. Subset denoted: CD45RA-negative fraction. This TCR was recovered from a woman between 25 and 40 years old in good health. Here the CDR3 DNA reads TGCGCCAGCAGCAAGGGGGACAAAGGGGAGACCCAGTACTTC. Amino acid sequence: CASSKGDKGETQYF.